This T cell receptor beta chain stems from a study of blood T cells in healthy people across ages. The authors ran a second PCR of about 6 to 11 cycles using a sample-barcoded 5' primer and a J-beta primer mix. One entry per CDR3 protein, called by TCRdb with MiXCR from the 5' RACE reads. The sample carries about 800,000 distinct CDR3 sequences, more than 45% recorded once. Comment on this clonotype: One end of the junction does not line up with germline, which may come from a read error.

Germline CDR1 and CDR2: MRHNA and SNTAGT. The CDR3 runs to 15 residues. The TCR was taken from a man aged 25-40 years in good health. Sequencing was carried out using blood. This chain uses TRBV6-4 with TRBJ2-1; 7 nucleotides agree with TRBD2. CDR3 DNA: TGCGCCAGCAGTGACTCTATCGGGGGGTACAATGAGCAGTTCTTC. As protein: CASSDSIGGYNEQFF.